These 5 T cell receptor beta chains were all obtained from the same sample, sequenced in a study of cytomegalovirus exposure and HLA in healthy donors. 13 Jbeta primers and 60 Vbeta primers were used for the PCR. Data came from immunoSEQ multiplex PCR; TCRdb stores just in-frame clones and leaves some out. Here the sample spans some 90,000 clones, 65% to 90% being singletons. The source material was PBMCs. These receptors were collected from a woman aged 70-85 years in good health and CMV-seropositive.

V and J are TRBV15 and TRBJ1-5, with 7 bases aligning to TRBD1. Per the germline V gene, CDR1 is LNHNV and CDR2 is YYDKDF (reference sequence). The CDR3 extends over 15 amino acids. The ends lost 0 bases at V and 7 bases at J; junction bases unmatched: 6. CDR3 coding DNA: TGTGCCACCAGCAGAGATAGGGGGCTTGGACAGCCCCAGCATTTT. It is translated as CATSRDRGLGQPQHF. The variable domain in full, with the rest retrieved from reference TRBV15 and TRBJ1-5, is DAMVIQNPRYQVTQFGKPVTLSCSQTLNHNVMYWYQQKSSQAPKLLFHYYDKDFNNEADTPDNFQSRRPNTSFCFLDIRSPGLGDTAMYLCATSRDRGLGQPQHFGDGTRLSIL.

This clone was seen just once. The chain carries TRBV25-1 and TRBJ2-1, with TRBD2 matching 12 bases. In germline, CDR1 is MGHDK, CDR2 SYGVNS. J was trimmed by 8 bases and V by 3 bases; bases with no gene match: 5. The CDR3 totals 15 residues. For the CDR3, the DNA is TGTGCCAGCAGTGACCCGACTAGCGGGAGCTATGAGCAGTTCTTC. Translation gives CASSDPTSGSYEQFF.

The chain uses TRBV5-1 and TRBJ2-7, with 7 bases that match TRBD1. The trim removed 0 bases at V and 2 bases at J, leaving 8 bases unmatched. The CDR3 has 16 amino acids. CDR1 SGHRS and CDR2 YFSETQ come from the germline V gene. The DNA for the CDR3 is TGCGCCAGCAGCTTGGAGGGGGCGCCGGGCCCCTACGAGCAGTACTTC. Translation gives CASSLEGAPGPYEQYF.

This chain's CDR3 is CATSRVRGNYNEQFF. The CDR3 coding sequence is TGTGCCACCAGCAGAGTTAGGGGGAACTACAATGAGCAGTTCTTC. The rearrangement joins TRBV15 to TRBJ2-1; a weak D match, TRBD1 (6 bases). CDR3 length: 15 amino acids. The germline V gene has CDR1 LNHNV and CDR2 YYDKDF (reference sequence). Trimming took 1 base from V and 3 from J, leaving 10 bases between them.

The chain joins TRBV19 to TRBJ2-7; 9 positions agree with TRBD1. CDR3 length: 14 residues. V dropped 3 bases and J dropped 6; count of bases not matched to a gene: 6. Germline lookup yields CDR1 LNHDA and CDR2 SQIVND (reference sequence). For the CDR3, the DNA is TGTGCCAGTAGTATTGGACAGGGGTCGGGCGAGCAGTACTTC. Its translation is CASSIGQGSGEQYF.